What follows is one T cell receptor (beta chain) and its context. Its cognate antigen has yet to be identified. Libraries were built with 5' RACE. Each TCR library was prepared from about 4,000 ng of total RNA. For each sample, cDNA synthesis with SMARTScribe reverse transcriptase was split into eight separate reactions. During cDNA synthesis, unique molecular identifiers containing a 6-nucleotide sample barcode were introduced by template switching. TCRalpha and TCRbeta cDNA was amplified in two nested PCRs of about 17 and 10 cycles, and bead purification was carried out after each PCR. Before amplification, the cDNA was treated with uracil DNA-glycosylase and purified using the QIAquick PCR purification kit. The second PCR added Illumina TruSeq-compatible adapters along with sample-specific barcodes. TapeStation and Qubit were used to check library quality and concentration, and 5 to 6 ng of each library went into the pool. Sequencing of the pooled libraries was done on an Illumina HiSeq2500 single-index Rapid Run using custom sequencing primers and 2 x 100 bp reads. As for the original processing: UMI-based consensus assembly with MiGEC version 1.2.6 was used to correct PCR and sequencing errors. MiXCR version 2.1.1 was used to carry out V(D)J alignment, clonotype assembly and CDR3 extraction. Normalisation of gene usage, clonotype sharing and MAIT/NKT TCR abundance was achieved by analysing the top 1000, 10 000 and 20 000 clonotypes per sample. Diversity was computed as the inverse Simpson index with the vegan R package after downsampling to 27 000 UMIs. Paired Mann-Whitney U tests were applied to discordant twin pairs, and Benjamini-Hochberg correction was used for multiple testing. Each entry corresponds to one CDR3 protein sequence from reads that TCRdb reprocessed, and DNA is not given. The V and J calls and clone size come from TCRdb's table, not from the authors' own analysis. The sample's own table lists 170,000 or so distinct CDR3 sequences. The ten largest clones capture approximately 7.4% of the sample.

The source of the sample is a study of monozygotic twins with inflammatory bowel disease (dated by TCRdb to between 2018 and 2021). Study-level background: The complete study included 28 monozygotic twin pairs: 19 IBD-discordant Danish pairs and nine German pairs, of which four were IBD-concordant and five were IBD-discordant. Within discordant pairs, disease-associated traits were sought mainly by comparing IBD patients with their genetically identical healthy co-twins. Each individual had, on average, about 151 000 unique TCRalpha sequences and 181 000 unique TCRbeta sequences available for analysis. Study-wide findings and limitations: Because patients received different immunosuppressive treatments, the repertoires may have picked up extra background noise and variability between individuals. Measured by the inverse Simpson index, TCRbeta repertoire diversity was lower in IBD patients than in their healthy co-twins. Fewer clonotypes were shared with other individuals by IBD patients than by healthy twins, most markedly in patients showing signs of disease activity. Concordant and discordant twins showed no difference in repertoire similarity, possibly because of limited statistical power. Distinction between different T cell subtypes could not be achieved in the analysis. The results gave no support for a single strong signal or clonotype linked to IBD.

The CDR3 sequence holds 13 residues, the cysteine and phenylalanine included. The DNA is not on file. In the germline V gene (reference sequence), CDR1 corresponds to SEHNR and CDR2 to FQNEAQ. From each donor, an approximately 2.5 ml peripheral blood sample was drawn into PAXgene tubes and stored at -80 degrees C. Without any T cell sorting, total RNA was extracted from whole blood using the PAXgene blood miRNA kit on an automated QIAcube. Peripheral blood from monozygotic twin pairs concordant or discordant for inflammatory bowel disease was subjected to deep TCRalpha and TCRbeta repertoire profiling with unique molecular barcoding. For every twin pair, smoking habits were documented, and each individual was categorised as a current, former or never smoker.

The V gene is TRBV7-9 and the J gene is TRBJ1-1. The sequenced sample consisted of blood. The TCR originated in a human donor with ulcerative colitis or Crohn's disease, or a healthy co-twin of an affected twin (not recorded which). The CDR3 region: CASSYGQNTEAFF.